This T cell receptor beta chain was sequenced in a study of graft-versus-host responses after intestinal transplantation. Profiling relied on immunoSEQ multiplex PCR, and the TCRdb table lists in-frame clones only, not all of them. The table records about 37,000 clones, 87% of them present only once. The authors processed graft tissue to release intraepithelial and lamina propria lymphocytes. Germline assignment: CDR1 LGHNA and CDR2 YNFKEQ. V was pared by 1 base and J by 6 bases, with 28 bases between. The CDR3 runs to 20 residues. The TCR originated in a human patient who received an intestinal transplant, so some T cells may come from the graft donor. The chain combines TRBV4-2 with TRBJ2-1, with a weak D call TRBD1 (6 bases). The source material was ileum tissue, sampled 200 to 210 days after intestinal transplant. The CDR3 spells CASSQAFTTSWTASRNEQFF. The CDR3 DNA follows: TGTGCCAGCAGCCAAGCTTTCACCACAAGCTGGACAGCGTCGCGCAATGAGCAGTTCTTC.